These T cell receptor beta chains were read from a single sample in a study of cytomegalovirus exposure and HLA in healthy donors. Generated by immunoSEQ multiplex PCR, the TCRdb table keeps only in-frame clones and is missing some. This repertoire shows 170,000 or so clones, around 86% found once; its top ten account for roughly 1.6%. The sequenced sample consisted of PBMCs. These receptors were taken from a man in his fifties in good health and CMV-seronegative. Each CDR3 is given with its conserved first and last residue. The order of the fields is CDR3 protein, J gene, V gene.

CDR3: CASSESILTSGCYNEQFF
J: TRBJ2-1
V: TRBV10-1

CDR3: CASSAHPTATGEKLFF
J: TRBJ1-4
V: TRBV25-1

CDR3: CASSLEVGGETQYF
J: TRBJ2-5
V: TRBV7-9

CDR3: CASSPPAGMSGYTF
J: TRBJ1-2
V: TRBV18

CDR3: CASSGPGTAINSPLHF
J: TRBJ1-6
V: TRBV5-4

CDR3: CASSSSSGGTDTQYF
J: TRBJ2-3
V: TRBV5-1

CDR3: CASSYGGGTGVHEQYF
J: TRBJ2-7
V: TRBV6-5

CDR3: CASSRYIDTYNQPQHF
J: TRBJ1-5
V: TRBV5-6

CDR3: CASSQGRTGEGQGTLGNTIYF
J: TRBJ1-3
V: TRBV4-1

CDR3: CASSPNGGTGFMNTEAFF
J: TRBJ1-1
V: TRBV23-1

CDR3: CASSPQLETSYDNEQFF
J: TRBJ2-1
V: TRBV5-4

CDR3: CASSLWGTDRNQPQHF
J: TRBJ1-5
V: TRBV27

CDR3: CASSLAGVFANTGELFF
J: TRBJ2-2
V: TRBV5-6

CDR3: CASSHVLWFRETQYF
J: TRBJ2-5
V: TRBV23-1

CDR3: CAIRGAGEDGYTF
J: TRBJ1-2
V: TRBV10-3

CDR3: CASSPTGSGNTIYF
J: TRBJ1-3
V: TRBV4-2

CDR3: CASSLLQEASEQYF
J: TRBJ2-7
V: TRBV5-5

CDR3: CASSFSRGNTEAFF
J: TRBJ1-1
V: TRBV5-1

CDR3: CASIASGQGTYGYTF
J: TRBJ1-2
V: TRBV6-5

CDR3: CASSPSDRGVLTEAFF
J: TRBJ1-1
V: TRBV25-1

CDR3: CASSQDLNKGLNEQYF
J: TRBJ2-7
V: TRBV4-2

CDR3: CASSVVDSTGELFF
J: TRBJ2-2
V: TRBV9

CDR3: CASSLAGGGSLEQYF
J: TRBJ2-7
V: TRBV28

CDR3: CASSPRGISYEQYF
J: TRBJ2-7
V: TRBV19

CDR3: CASSVVEGSEQYF
J: TRBJ2-7
V: TRBV9

CDR3: CASSFGLAGNRGNEQFF
J: TRBJ2-1
V: TRBV5-1